Presented here are 10 T cell receptor beta chains from one specimen sequenced in a study of T cell repertoires in cytomegalovirus infection (dated by TCRdb to about 2019). The treatment or condition tag for this specimen amounts to: in vitro stimulation with specific CMV peptide epitopes to enrich CMV-specific T cells. No cognate antigen is known for these TCRs. Reads for this sample came from an Illumina HiSeq 1500. In-frame beta chains were kept once TCRdb had trimmed the public reads at Q25 with fastp and called clones with MiXCR. Rows matching on CDR3 protein sequence are summarized as one entry with the most common DNA and genes. The sample includes roughly 100,000 distinct CDR3 sequences, with around 45% observed a single time. The ten largest account for about two thirds of the sample. Sample: CD8+ T cells from cultured PBMCs, taken from culture after CMV antigen stimulation. The receptors come from a human donor in good health (CMV status not recorded). Some clones in this sample may be carry-over from other donors' samples.

This clonotype occurred many times. V usage is TRBV12-3 or TRBV12-4 and J usage is TRBJ2-3, with D possibly matching TRBD1 (6 bases). CDR3 length: 14 amino acids. The V end was cut by 8 bases, the J end by 4 bases, with 16 bases between. Here the CDR3 DNA reads TGTGCCAGCGAGATCGGTAGGACAGCAGATACGCAGTATTTT. Translated: CASEIGRTADTQYF.

This clonotype turned up a few times. The gene calls are TRBV6-8 and TRBJ1-5; D gene uncertain. CDR3 size: 15 residues. Trimming removed 6 bases at V and 1 base at J, with 13 bases between. Germline values: CDR1 MNHGY, CDR2 SAAAGT. The CDR3 DNA follows: TGTGCCAGCAGCCCTAGGGCGGACAGCAATCAGCCCCAGCATTTT. This codes for CASSPRADSNQPQHF.

The J gene is TRBJ1-2, the V gene TRBV19; D remains ambiguous. Trimming stripped 7 bases from V and 3 bases from J, with 12 bases between. The CDR3 covers 13 residues. Germline V gives CDR1 LNHDA, CDR2 SQIVND (reference sequence). The CDR3 reads CASTDIGHYGYTF. CDR3 nucleotides: TGTGCCAGTACTGATATAGGGCACTATGGCTACACCTTC.

This clonotype came up a few times. The chain couples TRBV4-2 to TRBJ2-3; D perhaps matches TRBD2 (6 bases). Germline-derived CDR1 and CDR2 are LGHNA and YNFKEQ. The CDR3 covers 19 residues. The V end was cut by 8 bases, the J end by 2 bases, with 29 bases between. The CDR3 is CASGEMLATTPGITDTQYF. In DNA form, the CDR3 reads TGTGCCAGCGGGGAGATGCTAGCGACAACTCCCGGAATCACAGATACGCAGTATTTT.

J is TRBJ2-1 and V is TRBV7-2; the D gene could be TRBD1 or TRBD2 (5 bases each). This CDR3 spans 14 amino acids. V gave up 1 base and J gave up 5 bases, with 9 bases separating them. The V gene's germline CDR1 is SGHTA and CDR2 FQGNSA. CDR3 loop: CASSLVGPNNEQFF. As DNA, the CDR3 is TGTGCCAGCAGCTTAGTGGGACCTAACAATGAGCAGTTCTTC.

V gene TRBV19 combines with J gene TRBJ2-7; D may be TRBD2 (5 bases). This CDR3 has 13 amino acids. The V and J ends lost 6 bases and 2 bases respectively, with 11 bases between them. Germline lookup yields CDR1 LNHDA and CDR2 SQIVND (reference sequence). The CDR3 DNA reads as TGTGCCAGTAGCGACCGGACTCCCTACGAGCAGTACTTC. As protein: CASSDRTPYEQYF.

Ten or more counts support this clonotype. The chain joins TRBV6-5 to TRBJ1-2, with D possibly being TRBD1 (5 bases). V lost 5 bases and J lost 2, with 12 bases in between. CDR3 length: 14 residues. Germline CDR1 MNHEY, CDR2 SVGAGI. This CDR3 reads CASSEGTGNYGYTF. CDR3 bases: TGTGCCAGCAGTGAAGGGACGGGGAACTATGGCTACACCTTC.

The CDR3 DNA reads as TGTGCCAGCAGTCCCCCGGGACAGGGGTTGGAGACCCAGTACTTC. Its translation is CASSPPGQGLETQYF. This sequence joins TRBV27 and TRBJ2-5; 10 bases line up with TRBD1. V dropped 5 bases and J dropped 5; count of bases not matched to a gene: 8. The CDR3 is 15 amino acids. The germline gives CDR1 MNHEY, CDR2 SMNVEV (reference sequence).

The CDR3 loop reads CASSLQDRGYKNTEAFF. Written as DNA, the CDR3 is TGCGCCAGCAGCTTACAGGACAGGGGGTACAAGAACACTGAAGCTTTCTTT. J is TRBJ1-1 and V is TRBV5-1, with 10 positions matching TRBD1. Germline V CDR1 and CDR2: SGHRS, YFSETQ. V was pared by 2 bases and J by 1 base, with 8 bases of the junction left unmatched. The CDR3 runs to 17 residues.

The chain recombines TRBV19 with TRBJ2-7, with TRBD1 matching 8 bases. CDR3 length: 12 residues. Germline CDR1 and CDR2: LNHDA and SQIVND (reference sequence). Unmatched junction bases numbered 6, after V lost 9 bases and J lost 5 bases. The CDR3 nucleotides are TGTGCCAGCAGGCAGGGGGCCAACGAGCAGTACTTC. It encodes CASRQGANEQYF. Full variable domain (rest looked up from reference TRBV19 and TRBJ2-7): DGGITQSPKYLFRKEGQNVTLSCEQNLNHDAMYWYRQDPGQGLRLIYYSQIVNDFQKGDIAEGYSVSREKKESFPLTVTSAQKNPTAFYLCASRQGANEQYFGPGTRLTVT.